The next 7 T cell receptor beta chains were all read from a single sample in a study of Tregs in tolerant kidney transplant recipients. Clones were sequenced by immunoSEQ multiplex PCR, and TCRdb holds only the in-frame ones, with some missing. In all, the sample yields 25,000 to 35,000 clones. The sequenced sample was CD8+ T cells from blood, obtained before the transplant. These receptors were collected from a human donor who received a combined kidney and bone marrow transplant.

Concerning this clone: The CDR3 end is not reached by the read, which stops 3 residues before it; the germline J gene fills it in. The genes are TRBV6-2 or TRBV6-3 and TRBJ2-2; D is unresolved. The CDR3 has 11 amino acids. The V end lost 7 bases, the J end lost 7 bases, and 7 bases lay between the germline ends. CDR1 and CDR2 (germline): MNHEY, SVGEGT. The CDR3 spells CASTHSGELFF. Incomplete CDR3 DNA: TGTGCCAGCACTCACAGCGGGGAG.

Comments on this clone: The CDR3 goes on 3 residues after the read ends, and that part is filled in from the germline J gene. The chain uses TRBV5-1 and TRBJ1-1; D gene ambiguous. CDR1 SGHRS and CDR2 YFSETQ come from the germline V gene. The V end was cut by 4 bases, the J end by 6 bases, with 10 bases between. The CDR3 is made up of 12 amino acids. The sequenced CDR3 bases are TGCGCCAGCAGCGCGGGTACACCTGAA. It translates to CASSAGTPE. The entire CDR3 is CASSAGTPEAFF. The full variable domain, with the rest looked up from reference TRBV5-1 and TRBJ1-1, is KAGVTQTPRYLIKTRGQQVTLSCSPISGHRSVSWYQQTPGQGLQFLFEYFSETQRNKGNFPGRFSGRQFSNSRSEMNVSTLELGDSALYLCASSAGTPEAFFGQGTRLTVV.

About this clone: The read halts 3 residues ahead of the CDR3 end, with the missing end drawn from the germline J gene. The chain uses TRBV7-9 and TRBJ2-5; tentatively, D is TRBD1 (6 bases). CDR3 length equals 15 residues. Trimming left V 1 base short and J 4 bases short, with 13 bases between. Germline V gene sequence: CDR1 SEHNR, CDR2 FQNEAQ (reference sequence). The CDR3 here is CASSLDLEGGETQYF. The DNA read from the CDR3 is TGTGCCAGCAGCTTAGATTTGGAAGGGGGAGAGACC.

The CDR3 here is CASSEGLASTDTQYF. The part of the CDR3 DNA that was read is TGTGCCAGCAGCGAGGGACTGGCTAGCACAGATACG. This sequence joins TRBV2 and TRBJ2-3; D possibly corresponds to TRBD2 (6 bases). The read comes to an end 3 residues before the CDR3 does, leaving the germline J gene to fill in the end. The V gene's germline CDR1 is SNHLY and CDR2 FYNNEI. This CDR3 has 15 amino acids. Trimming stripped 6 bases from V and 0 bases from J, with 13 bases between.

A word on this clone: With the read ending 3 residues before the CDR3 end, the germline J gene is used to fill in that end. The V call is TRBV5-1, the J call TRBJ2-5; TRBD2 matches 12 bases. After removal of 1 base from V and 3 bases from J, the junction contained 10 bases not matched to a gene. The CDR3 consists of 18 residues. Germline V CDR1 and CDR2: SGHRS, YFSETQ. CDR3 DNA, as far as it was read: TGCGCCAGCAGCTTGTTTTTTCTAGCGGGAGGGTTTAAAGAGACC. Its protein product is CASSLFFLAGGFKET. From start to end, the CDR3 is CASSLFFLAGGFKETQYF.

About this clone: The CDR3 end falls 3 residues outside the read, so it is completed with the germline J gene. The chain is built from TRBV2 and TRBJ1-1, with 7 positions matching TRBD1. The CDR3 extends over 14 amino acids. Germline CDR1 SNHLY, CDR2 FYNNEI. The V and J ends lost 6 bases and 5 bases, in that order; junction bases with no gene match: 9. Incomplete CDR3 DNA: TGTGCCAGCAGCCCCTCGACAGGGAGGACTGAA. Encoded protein: CASSPSTGRTE. The full CDR3 protein is CASSPSTGRTEAFF.

Concerning this clone itself: The read finishes 3 residues shy of the CDR3 end, and the germline J gene is used to complete it. This chain connects TRBV19 to TRBJ2-7, with D possibly being TRBD1 (6 bases). The V end was cut by 5 bases, the J end by 4 bases, with 18 bases between. The V gene's germline CDR1 is LNHDA and CDR2 SQIVND (reference sequence). CDR3 length equals 15 residues. The CDR3 loop is CASSFAQGIAYEQYF. The part of the CDR3 DNA that was read is TGTGCCAGTAGTTTTGCCCAGGGGATAGCGTACGAG.